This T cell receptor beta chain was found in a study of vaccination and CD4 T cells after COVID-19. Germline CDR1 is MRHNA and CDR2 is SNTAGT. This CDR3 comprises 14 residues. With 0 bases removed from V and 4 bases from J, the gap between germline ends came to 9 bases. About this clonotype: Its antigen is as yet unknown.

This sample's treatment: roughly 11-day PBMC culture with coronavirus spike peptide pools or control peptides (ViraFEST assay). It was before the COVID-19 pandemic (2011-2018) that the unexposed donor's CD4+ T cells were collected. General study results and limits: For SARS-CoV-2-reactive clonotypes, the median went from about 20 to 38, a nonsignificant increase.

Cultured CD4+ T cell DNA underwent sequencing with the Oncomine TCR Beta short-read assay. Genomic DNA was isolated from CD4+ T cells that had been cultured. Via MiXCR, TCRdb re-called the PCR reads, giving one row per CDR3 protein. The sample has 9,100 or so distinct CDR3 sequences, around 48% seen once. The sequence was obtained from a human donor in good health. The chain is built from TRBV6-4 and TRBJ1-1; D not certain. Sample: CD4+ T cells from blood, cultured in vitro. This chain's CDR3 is CASSDSSRGTEAFF. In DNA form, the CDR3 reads TGTGCCAGCAGTGACTCGAGCCGGGGCACTGAAGCTTTCTTT.